One TCR beta chain is described in this entry. TCRdb re-called the RT-PCR reads through MiXCR, storing one row per CDR3 protein. The table includes more than 500,000 distinct CDR3 sequences, over 9% detected once. This entry belongs to a study of response to subunit inactivated influenza vaccine. The junction had 5 bases not matched to a gene; V was cut back by 7 bases and J by 1 base. Germline values: CDR1 MNHNS, CDR2 SASEGT. The CDR3 length is 15 residues. This sample was shared with a second study, whose subject was T cells expressing NK-cell markers. That study adds: As the method of synthesis, 5'RACE template switching with UMIs yielded TCR beta cDNA. Dominant NKG2C+ clonotypes made up about 1.0-7.0% of CD8+ T cells in several donors.

Sequencing was performed on PBMCs from blood, taken on the day of vaccination. The gene calls are TRBV6-1 and TRBJ2-1; 9 nucleotides match TRBD1. The TCR originated in a man aged 45 to 65 who received an inactivated influenza vaccine. DNA of the CDR3: TGTGCCAGCACGAGGGACAGGGTTTCCTACAATGAGCAGTTCTTC. Residues: CASTRDRVSYNEQFF.